This entry lists 2 T cell receptor beta chains sequenced from one sample in a study of blood T cells in healthy people across ages. Alongside a J-beta primer mix, a sample-barcoded 5' primer served in a second PCR lasting 7 to 11 cycles. TCRdb independently ran MiXCR on the 5' RACE reads; one entry per CDR3 protein. In the table there are over a million distinct CDR3 sequences, about 43% of which are singletons. The sample was blood. The receptor source for this set is a woman younger than 35 in good health.

The V call is TRBV9, the J call TRBJ2-1; possible D gene TRBD2, 5 bases. This CDR3 has 15 residues. The germline CDR1 and CDR2 sequences are SGDLS and YYNGEE. Deletions cut 4 bases from V and 5 bases from J, with 16 bases between. CDR3 sequence reads: CASSKRTSGHNEQFF. The CDR3 DNA reads TGTGCCAGCAGCAAGCGAACGAGCGGTCACAATGAGCAGTTCTTC.

The rearrangement links TRBV29-1 to TRBJ2-7, with D possibly matching TRBD1 (5 bases). The V gene's germline CDR1 is SQVTM and CDR2 ANQGSEA. The V gene lost 7 bases and the J gene lost 2 bases, with 15 bases spanning the gap. The CDR3 length is 13 residues. In nucleotides, the CDR3 is TGCAGCGCGGGTGTGCAGGGAACCTACGAGCAGTACTTC. Translating gives CSAGVQGTYEQYF.